A selection of T cell receptor beta chains follows, all from one sample in a study of T cells in Graves' hyperthyroidism and ophthalmopathy. TCRdb called the multiplex PCR reads again in MiXCR, with one record for every CDR3 protein. This table has hundreds of thousands of distinct CDR3 sequences, about 35% appearing once. The sequenced sample was blood. These receptors originate from a woman in her forties with Graves' hyperthyroidism. Both conserved end residues are part of each CDR3. The D gene is left open where the match is weak. Not every row has a clone size; where given, it reads once, few, many or a size class.

abundance	d_gene	v_gene	j_gene	CDR3nt	CDR3aa
.	.	TRBV6-2/TRBV6-3	TRBJ1-1	TGTGCCAGCAGTGACAGTAACACTGAAGCTTTCTTT	CASSDSNTEAFF
.	.	TRBV19	TRBJ1-1	TGTGCCAGTAGTTTCCAATCCGGGCCACAAGACACTGAAGCTTTCTTT	CASSFQSGPQDTEAFF
many	.	TRBV7-6	TRBJ1-5	TGTGCCAGCAGCTTAGCATCAGAACAGCCCCAGCATTTT	CASSLASEQPQHF
.	TRBD1	TRBV7-2	TRBJ2-2	TGCGCCAGCAGCCAGACAGGGGGCTGGACCGGGGAGCTGTTTTTT	CASSQTGGWTGELFF
few	.	TRBV12-3/TRBV12-4	TRBJ2-7	TGTGCCAGCAGCCCAGGACTGGGACGGCTCTACGAGCAGTACTTC	CASSPGLGRLYEQYF
.	.	TRBV2	TRBJ2-2	TGTGCCAGCAGTTCCCGGGGGTCAGCGACCGGGGAGCTGTTTTTT	CASSSRGSATGELFF
many	.	TRBV7-6	TRBJ1-5	TGTGCCAGCAGCTTAGCAGGAAGCCAGCCCCAGCATTTT	CASSLAGSQPQHF
.	.	TRBV25-1	TRBJ2-7	TGTGCCAGCAGTGTCCCACGGTCCTACGAGCAGTACTTC	CASSVPRSYEQYF
.	.	TRBV27	TRBJ1-2	TGTGCCAGCAGGCAATGGGTAGGGGACTGGGGCTACACCTTC	CASRQWVGDWGYTF
many	TRBD1	TRBV5-5	TRBJ1-5	TGTGCCAGCAGCCTTTTGAGGACAGGGAATCAGCCCCAGCATTTT	CASSLLRTGNQPQHF
few	TRBD1	TRBV9	TRBJ1-1	TGTGCCAGCAGTACAGGGGGGGGGGACACTGAAGCTTTCTTT	CASSTGGGDTEAFF
.	.	TRBV6-5	TRBJ2-2	TGTGCCAGCAGTTACGGGGGGGCCCACACCGGGGAGCTGCTTTTT	CASSYGGAHTGELLF
few	.	TRBV7-2	TRBJ2-2	TGTGCCAGCAGCTACTCTGGTGGAGGGGCCGGGGAGCTGTTTTTT	CASSYSGGGAGELFF
.	.	TRBV19	TRBJ2-7	TGTGCCAGTAGTATGGATTTACAGCCCTACGAGCAGTACTTC	CASSMDLQPYEQYF
few	TRBD1	TRBV10-3	TRBJ2-5	TGTGCCATCAGGGAAAGCAGGGGGAAAGAGACCCAGTACTTC	CAIRESRGKETQYF
few	.	TRBV14	TRBJ1-6	TGTGCCAGCTCACCGTATGTCGGCAGGGCCACCGAATCACCCCTCCACTTT	CASSPYVGRATESPLHF
.	.	TRBV6-6	TRBJ2-7	TGTGCCAGCAGTTCTTGGTACGAGCAGTACTTC	CASSSWYEQYF
few	TRBD1	TRBV7-9	TRBJ2-2	TGTGCCAGCAGCTCGAGCCTCCTGACAGGGGGCCGACGGCTGTTTTTT	CASSSSLLTGGRRLFF
many	TRBD1	TRBV24-1	TRBJ2-2	TGTGCCACCACTCAGGGACAGGTCACCGGGGAGCTGTTTTTT	CATTQGQVTGELFF
.	.	TRBV5-1	TRBJ1-1	TGCGCCAGCAGCTTTATTTCCGGGAGCGCTGAAGCTTTCTTT	CASSFISGSAEAFF
.	.	TRBV14	TRBJ2-5	TGTGCCAGCAGCCAAGTCCACGAAACAGGGACCCAGTACTTC	CASSQVHETGTQYF
.	TRBD1	TRBV12-5	TRBJ1-2	TGTGCTAGTGGCTCGAACAGGGGCTCCCGGGGCTACACCTTC	CASGSNRGSRGYTF
few	.	TRBV7-2	TRBJ1-5	TGTGCCAGCAGTTTCCGGGGCGCGGGTCAGCCCCAGCATTTT	CASSFRGAGQPQHF
.	.	TRBV15	TRBJ1-2	TGTGCCACCAGCAGCCAAGCTCGGGCAACTAACTATGGCTACACCTTC	CATSSQARATNYGYTF
.	.	TRBV2	TRBJ1-1	TGTGCCAGCATAGCGGGAGGGCCGAGCCATTTT	CASIAGGPSHF
.	TRBD1	TRBV5-6	TRBJ1-4	TGTGCCAGCAGTTTGGACAGGCGGCCTGAAAAACTGTTTTTT	CASSLDRRPEKLFF
.	.	TRBV6-1	TRBJ2-2	TGTGCCAGCACTCTCACAGGGTTGAACACCGGGGAGCCGTTTTTT	CASTLTGLNTGEPFF
few	TRBD2	TRBV28	TRBJ2-7	TGTGCCAGCAGCTCTCCTAGCGGGAGGGAAATCGAGCAGTACTTC	CASSSPSGREIEQYF
.	.	TRBV10-3	TRBJ1-1	TGTGCCAGGGAGGTGGGCACTGAAGCTTTCTTT	CAREVGTEAFF
.	TRBD1	TRBV7-9	TRBJ2-7	TGTGCCAGCAGCCCCCGGGACAGGGGGCTGAACGAGCAGTACTTC	CASSPRDRGLNEQYF
.	TRBD2	TRBV7-3	TRBJ2-2	TGTGCCAGCAGCTCTTCGGGACTAGCGGGGGGGCGGCTCTCCGGGGAGCTGTTTTTT	CASSSSGLAGGRLSGELFF
.	.	TRBV4-3	TRBJ1-4	TGCGCCAGCAGCCAAGCACAGGGTATTGAAAAACTGTTTTTT	CASSQAQGIEKLFF
few	TRBD1	TRBV7-2	TRBJ1-2	TGTGCCAGCAGCTCCCCGGACCAGGGGGCTTACTATGGCTACACCTTC	CASSSPDQGAYYGYTF
.	.	TRBV6-1	TRBJ2-7	TGTGCCAGCAGTCGTTCCTCTCTCAACGAGCAGTACTTC	CASSRSSLNEQYF
many	.	TRBV15	TRBJ1-5	TGTGCCACCAGCAGAGATTGGGTATGGTCCGGGGGAGGCAATCAGCCCCAGCATTTT	CATSRDWVWSGGGNQPQHF